Listed below are T cell receptor beta chains from one sample, sequenced in a study of identifying expanded T cells in peripheral blood. Sequenced by immunoSEQ multiplex PCR; TCRdb stores in-frame clones only, minus some. The profile covers 130,000 or so clones, with around four fifths appearing a single time and 3.3% taken by the ten largest. Sequences were obtained from blood. These receptor sequences come from a person aged 18-69 years in good health. CDR3s include the opening cysteine and the closing phenylalanine or tryptophan. A D gene is named only where the DNA matches it firmly. Clone size is stated in some rows and not others, as once, few, many or a class when expanded.

V gene: TRBV7-9
J gene: TRBJ2-2
clone size: -
D gene: -
CDR3 DNA: TGTGCCAGCAGCTTATGGGCAGCGAACACCGGGGAGCTGTTTTTT
CDR3 protein: CASSLWAANTGELFF

V gene: TRBV7-2
J gene: TRBJ1-4
clone size: -
D gene: TRBD1
CDR3 DNA: TGTGCCAGCAGCTTTTCCGGACAGGGTTGGGAAAAACTGTTTTTT
CDR3 protein: CASSFSGQGWEKLFF

V gene: TRBV7-6
J gene: TRBJ1-1
clone size: once
D gene: -
CDR3 DNA: TGTGCCATCATCAGGGGAGCTGAAGCTTTCTTT
CDR3 protein: CAIIRGAEAFF

V gene: TRBV6-5
J gene: TRBJ1-2
clone size: -
D gene: -
CDR3 DNA: TGTGCCAGCAGTTACTCGTTGGGACGGGCGAACTATGGCTACACCTTC
CDR3 protein: CASSYSLGRANYGYTF

V gene: TRBV11-2
J gene: TRBJ2-5
clone size: -
D gene: TRBD2
CDR3 DNA: TGTGCCAGCAGCAAGAAGACTAGCGGGGGGGCCCCGCGAGAGACCCAGTACTTC
CDR3 protein: CASSKKTSGGAPRETQYF

V gene: TRBV2
J gene: TRBJ2-7
clone size: -
D gene: TRBD2
CDR3 DNA: TGTGCCAGCAGTGAAAGGACTAGCGGCCTCTACGAGCAGTACTTC
CDR3 protein: CASSERTSGLYEQYF

V gene: TRBV5-5
J gene: TRBJ2-7
clone size: -
D gene: -
CDR3 DNA: TGTGCCAGCAGCAGGGACAATCCCTACGAGCAGTACTTC
CDR3 protein: CASSRDNPYEQYF

V gene: TRBV7-9
J gene: TRBJ2-2
clone size: -
D gene: TRBD2
CDR3 DNA: TGTGCCAGCAGCTTAGGGCTAGCGGGGAACACCGGGGAGCTGTTTTTT
CDR3 protein: CASSLGLAGNTGELFF

V gene: TRBV27
J gene: TRBJ2-2
clone size: -
D gene: -
CDR3 DNA: TGTGCCAGCACCCCTTACGGGTTATCTCCGGCCGGGGAGCTGTTTTTT
CDR3 protein: CASTPYGLSPAGELFF

V gene: TRBV6-5
J gene: TRBJ1-6
clone size: few
D gene: -
CDR3 DNA: TGTGCCAGCAGTTACGTCTTCGGGGTCGCTAATTCACCCCTCCACTTT
CDR3 protein: CASSYVFGVANSPLHF

V gene: TRBV6-6
J gene: TRBJ1-6
clone size: -
D gene: -
CDR3 DNA: TGTGCCAGCAGTTTCGGGGTTTCGAATTCACCCCTCCACTTT
CDR3 protein: CASSFGVSNSPLHF

V gene: TRBV11-2
J gene: TRBJ1-1
clone size: -
D gene: -
CDR3 DNA: TGTGCCAGCAGCTTACCCACCGGAGTGGGGAGTGACGCTGAAGCTTTCTTT
CDR3 protein: CASSLPTGVGSDAEAFF

V gene: TRBV11-2
J gene: TRBJ1-6
clone size: once
D gene: -
CDR3 DNA: TGTGCCAGCAGCTTAGGGGTCGTACCCCTCCACTTT
CDR3 protein: CASSLGVVPLHF

V gene: TRBV7-2
J gene: TRBJ2-7
clone size: few
D gene: -
CDR3 DNA: TGTGCCAGCAGCTTAGCGCTGGAGAAATACGAGCAGTACTTC
CDR3 protein: CASSLALEKYEQYF

V gene: TRBV19
J gene: TRBJ1-5
clone size: -
D gene: -
CDR3 DNA: TGTGCCAGTAACCAGGGTTATCAGCCCCAGCATTTT
CDR3 protein: CASNQGYQPQHF

V gene: TRBV6-5
J gene: TRBJ2-1
clone size: -
D gene: -
CDR3 DNA: TGTGCCAGCAGTTCCCAGGGGACGGCGATCAATGAGCAGTTCTTC
CDR3 protein: CASSSQGTAINEQFF

V gene: TRBV5-4
J gene: TRBJ1-1
clone size: -
D gene: -
CDR3 DNA: TGTGCCAGCAGCACAAACCCTCTGACAGGATCTGAAGCTTTCTTT
CDR3 protein: CASSTNPLTGSEAFF

V gene: TRBV9
J gene: TRBJ1-1
clone size: -
D gene: -
CDR3 DNA: TGTGCCAGCAGCGGACCGGGGCTTGAAGCTTTCTTT
CDR3 protein: CASSGPGLEAFF

V gene: TRBV4-3
J gene: TRBJ2-3
clone size: -
D gene: TRBD1
CDR3 DNA: TGCGCCAGCAGCCAAGATGGGACAGGGAGCGTCCATACGCAGTATTTT
CDR3 protein: CASSQDGTGSVHTQYF

V gene: TRBV10-3
J gene: TRBJ2-1
clone size: -
D gene: -
CDR3 DNA: TGTGCCATCAGTAGGACAGAGAATGAGCAGTTCTTC
CDR3 protein: CAISRTENEQFF

V gene: TRBV18
J gene: TRBJ2-2
clone size: -
D gene: -
CDR3 DNA: TGTGCCAGCTCCCGCCCGGGCGTAGGAGGGGAGCTGTTTTTT
CDR3 protein: CASSRPGVGGELFF

V gene: TRBV11-2
J gene: TRBJ2-3
clone size: few
D gene: -
CDR3 DNA: TGTGCCAGCAGCTTAGGGGCAGGGACTAGCACAGATACGCAGTATTTT
CDR3 protein: CASSLGAGTSTDTQYF

V gene: TRBV4-3
J gene: TRBJ1-2
clone size: -
D gene: -
CDR3 DNA: TGCGCCAGCAGCCAGACAGCCGGGACGGGTAACTATGGCTACACCTTC
CDR3 protein: CASSQTAGTGNYGYTF

V gene: TRBV7-2
J gene: TRBJ2-2
clone size: -
D gene: TRBD2
CDR3 DNA: TGTGCCAGCAGCTTACAGTCGGGGAGGGCCAGGCTGGACACCGGGGAGCTGTTTTTT
CDR3 protein: CASSLQSGRARLDTGELFF

V gene: TRBV5-4
J gene: TRBJ1-6
clone size: -
D gene: TRBD1
CDR3 DNA: TGTGCCAGCAGCTTGCCCACAGGGGTCAATTCACCCCTCCACTTT
CDR3 protein: CASSLPTGVNSPLHF

V gene: TRBV19
J gene: TRBJ1-6
clone size: -
D gene: -
CDR3 DNA: TGTGCCAGTAGTATGTATTATTCACCCCTCCACTTT
CDR3 protein: CASSMYYSPLHF

V gene: TRBV7-2
J gene: TRBJ1-6
clone size: few
D gene: -
CDR3 DNA: TGTGCCAGCAGCGAGGCGGGGGGCTCTTCACCCCTCCACTTT
CDR3 protein: CASSEAGGSSPLHF

V gene: TRBV19
J gene: TRBJ2-2
clone size: -
D gene: TRBD1
CDR3 DNA: TGTGCCAGTAACGGTGGACAGGGGACCGGGGAGCTGTTTTTT
CDR3 protein: CASNGGQGTGELFF

V gene: TRBV19
J gene: TRBJ1-1
clone size: -
D gene: TRBD1
CDR3 DNA: TGTGCCAGTAGTATTCGGGGACAGGGCCAAAGATCTGAAGCTTTCTTT
CDR3 protein: CASSIRGQGQRSEAFF

V gene: TRBV5-1
J gene: TRBJ2-7
clone size: -
D gene: TRBD1
CDR3 DNA: TGCGCCAGCAGCTGGGGACAGAACGACTACGAGCAGTACTTC
CDR3 protein: CASSWGQNDYEQYF

V gene: TRBV4-3
J gene: TRBJ1-4
clone size: -
D gene: -
CDR3 DNA: TGCGCCAGCAGCGCTCGCCAGGGGATTGGGGAAAAACTGTTTTTT
CDR3 protein: CASSARQGIGEKLFF

V gene: TRBV5-4
J gene: TRBJ1-1
clone size: -
D gene: -
CDR3 DNA: TGTGCCAGCAGCTTGGCCGGGGGCGCGGGTACTGAAGCTTTCTTT
CDR3 protein: CASSLAGGAGTEAFF

V gene: TRBV7-8
J gene: TRBJ2-2
clone size: -
D gene: TRBD1
CDR3 DNA: TGTGCCGGCAGACAGGGTGCGGCCGGGGAGCTGTTTTTT
CDR3 protein: CAGRQGAAGELFF

V gene: TRBV7-6
J gene: TRBJ2-2
clone size: -
D gene: -
CDR3 DNA: TGTGCCAGCAGCTTAGCGCCGGTGGGGGAGCTGTTTTTT
CDR3 protein: CASSLAPVGELFF

V gene: TRBV6-5
J gene: TRBJ1-1
clone size: once
D gene: -
CDR3 DNA: TGTGCCAGCGCCCCCAGAGAGGGCACTGAAGCTTTCTTT
CDR3 protein: CASAPREGTEAFF

V gene: TRBV29-1
J gene: TRBJ2-3
clone size: -
D gene: -
CDR3 DNA: TGCAGCGTTCGTATAGGGGATTTCACAGATACGCAGTATTTT
CDR3 protein: CSVRIGDFTDTQYF

V gene: TRBV6-5
J gene: TRBJ2-3
clone size: -
D gene: -
CDR3 DNA: TGTGCCAGCAGTTACGGCTCTAACGGGGGAGATACGCAGTATTTT
CDR3 protein: CASSYGSNGGDTQYF

V gene: TRBV27
J gene: TRBJ2-7
clone size: -
D gene: TRBD1
CDR3 DNA: TGTGCCAGCAGTTTATCAGGGGGCATCTCCTACGAGCAGTACTTC
CDR3 protein: CASSLSGGISYEQYF

V gene: TRBV5-5
J gene: TRBJ2-7
clone size: -
D gene: -
CDR3 DNA: TGTGCCACGGGGGGCCACCTGTCCATCTACGAGCAGTACTTC
CDR3 protein: CATGGHLSIYEQYF

V gene: TRBV4-3
J gene: TRBJ1-2
clone size: once
D gene: -
CDR3 DNA: TGCGCCAGCAGCCAAGACCGGTCTTCTGGCTATGGCTACACCTTC
CDR3 protein: CASSQDRSSGYGYTF

V gene: TRBV9
J gene: TRBJ1-1
clone size: -
D gene: -
CDR3 DNA: TGTGCCAGCGGACTACAGCCTGATGAAGCTTTCTTT
CDR3 protein: CASGLQPDEAFF

V gene: TRBV6-6
J gene: TRBJ2-2
clone size: -
D gene: -
CDR3 DNA: TGTGCCAGCAGTTCCCGGACCGGGGAGCTGTTTTTT
CDR3 protein: CASSSRTGELFF

V gene: TRBV5-6
J gene: TRBJ1-1
clone size: -
D gene: TRBD1
CDR3 DNA: TGTGCCAGCAGCTTGGCCAGGGGACAGCGTTCCCTAGGGACTGAAGCTTTCTTT
CDR3 protein: CASSLARGQRSLGTEAFF

V gene: TRBV7-2
J gene: TRBJ2-7
clone size: -
D gene: TRBD1
CDR3 DNA: TGTGCCAGCAGCCCCCCAGGGGGCATGTCCTACGAGCAGTACTTC
CDR3 protein: CASSPPGGMSYEQYF

V gene: TRBV27
J gene: TRBJ2-7
clone size: -
D gene: -
CDR3 DNA: TGTGCCAGCAGCCCCGACTCAGGGTTCCACGAGCAGTACTTC
CDR3 protein: CASSPDSGFHEQYF

V gene: TRBV16
J gene: TRBJ1-1
clone size: -
D gene: -
CDR3 DNA: TGTGCCAGCAGCCAGCGGGGTATGAACACTGAAGCTTTCTTT
CDR3 protein: CASSQRGMNTEAFF

V gene: TRBV7-8
J gene: TRBJ1-3
clone size: once
D gene: -
CDR3 DNA: TGTGCCAGCAGCCCAAGCCGGACAAGTGGAAACACCATATATTTT
CDR3 protein: CASSPSRTSGNTIYF

V gene: TRBV5-8
J gene: TRBJ2-5
clone size: -
D gene: -
CDR3 DNA: TGTGCCAGCAGCTTGGGCACAGGGACCGATTGGGAGACCCAGTACTTC
CDR3 protein: CASSLGTGTDWETQYF

V gene: TRBV27
J gene: TRBJ2-7
clone size: -
D gene: -
CDR3 DNA: TGTGCCAGCAGTTTCGCTGTGGCCAGTAAATACGAGCAGTACTTC
CDR3 protein: CASSFAVASKYEQYF

V gene: TRBV29-1
J gene: TRBJ2-1
clone size: few
D gene: -
CDR3 DNA: TGCAGCGTTGGTAGGTCCGATGTGCAGTTCTTC
CDR3 protein: CSVGRSDVQFF

V gene: TRBV7-2
J gene: TRBJ2-1
clone size: -
D gene: -
CDR3 DNA: TGTGCCAGCAGCTCGGCGAGGTATGAGCAGTTCTTC
CDR3 protein: CASSSARYEQFF

V gene: TRBV10-2
J gene: TRBJ2-7
clone size: once
D gene: -
CDR3 DNA: TGCGCCAGCAGTGACCTCTACGAGCAGTACTTC
CDR3 protein: CASSDLYEQYF

V gene: TRBV4-1
J gene: TRBJ1-3
clone size: -
D gene: -
CDR3 DNA: TGCGCCAGCAGCCAAGTAGACGGCTCTGGAAACACCATATATTTT
CDR3 protein: CASSQVDGSGNTIYF

V gene: TRBV4-3
J gene: TRBJ2-7
clone size: -
D gene: -
CDR3 DNA: TGCGCCAGCAGCCAAGAGTTTCGGGCAGGGAAGGTGTTC
CDR3 protein: CASSQEFRAGKVF

V gene: TRBV10-3
J gene: TRBJ1-6
clone size: -
D gene: -
CDR3 DNA: TGTGCCATCGCGCGGGGGAATCGAAATTCACCCCTCCACTTT
CDR3 protein: CAIARGNRNSPLHF

V gene: TRBV19
J gene: TRBJ1-5
clone size: -
D gene: -
CDR3 DNA: TGTGCCAGTAGTATCCAGTCCCATGGCAATCAGCCCCAGCATTTT
CDR3 protein: CASSIQSHGNQPQHF